One and the same sample provided the 13 T cell receptor beta chains below, sequenced in a study of breast tumors, draining lymph nodes, adjacent tissues. Samples came from axillary lymph nodes draining the breast cancer. TCRdb re-analysed the multiplex PCR reads in MiXCR, keeping a single row per CDR3 protein. The sample records about 120,000 distinct CDR3 sequences, about 20% being singletons. Material: axillary lymph node tissue. The receptors derive from a female donor with breast cancer. Some clones in this sample may be carry-over from other donors' samples.

In this sample, this clonotype turned up many times. This chain uses TRBV7-8 with TRBJ2-3; perhaps TRBD2 as D (5 bases). This CDR3 contains 17 residues. Looked up from germline, CDR1 is SGHVS and CDR2 is FQNEAQ. V was trimmed by 0 bases and J by 5 bases, leaving 18 bases between them. CDR3 in DNA: TGTGCCAGCAGCTTAGCTTTTTCGAGGACTCCTAGAGATACGCAGTATTTT. This codes for CASSLAFSRTPRDTQYF.

The chain has TRBV27 and TRBJ1-5; no reliable D call. V shed 4 bases and J shed 4 bases, with 14 bases lying between them. This CDR3 contains 15 residues. The germline CDR1 and CDR2 sequences are MNHEY and SMNVEV (reference sequence). The CDR3 DNA sequence: TGTGCCAGCAGTTCAGCCGGGCGGCCGAATCAGCCCCAGCATTTT. Translation gives CASSSAGRPNQPQHF.

This chain joins TRBV10-1 and TRBJ2-1; 13 positions agree with TRBD2. Trimming took 4 bases from V and 8 from J; bases not matched to a gene: 2. In germline, CDR1 is WNHNN, CDR2 SYGVQD (reference sequence). The CDR3 sequence is 14 residues long. CDR3 sequence (DNA): TGCGCCAGCAGTGGGACTAGCGGGAGCGATGAGCAGTTCTTC. Its translation: CASSGTSGSDEQFF.

This clonotype was seen many times. The chain has TRBV6-5 and TRBJ1-2, with 7 bases that match TRBD1. Germline V gene sequence: CDR1 MNHEY, CDR2 SVGAGI. J gave up 2 bases and V 7 bases, and 7 bases lay outside the gene matches. CDR3 length equals 14 residues. The CDR3 loop is CASTRDSFNYGYTF. The CDR3, as DNA: TGTGCCAGCACCAGGGACAGCTTCAACTATGGCTACACCTTC.

This clonotype was counted many times. V and J are TRBV5-1 and TRBJ2-2; possibly TRBD1 for D (5 bases). The CDR3 totals 13 residues. Deletions cut 6 bases from V and 3 bases from J, with 9 bases between. Germline-derived CDR1 and CDR2 are SGHRS and YFSETQ. The CDR3 sequence: CASTRVDTGELFF. The CDR3 coding sequence is TGCGCCAGCACCAGGGTAGACACCGGGGAGCTGTTTTTT.

Notes on this clonotype: The junction departs from germline at one end; a sequencing error may be responsible. The V and J genes are TRBV10-3 and TRBJ1-5, with TRBD1 matching over 9 bases. This CDR3 comprises 14 residues. Germline loops: CDR1 ENHRY, CDR2 SYGVKD. CDR3 nucleotide sequence: TGTGCCATCGGTGAAAGGGACAGGGATCAGCCCCAACATTTT. Residues: CAIGERDRDQPQHF.

This clonotype was counted at least ten times. The V gene is TRBV10-1, the J gene TRBJ2-3; D possibly matches TRBD1 or TRBD2 (6 bases each). The CDR3 has 13 residues. Germline V gives CDR1 WNHNN, CDR2 SYGVQD (reference sequence). Trimming took off 8 bases at V and 2 bases at J, with 11 bases between the two ends. In DNA, the CDR3 is TGCGCCAGCGGGGGGCCGGACACAGATACGCAGTATTTT. Residues: CASGGPDTDTQYF.

This clonotype has ten or more counts. The rearrangement joins TRBV7-9 to TRBJ1-2; D ambiguous. The ends were cut back, 0 bases at V and 8 bases at J, with 19 bases in the middle. The CDR3 runs to 16 residues. Germline V lookup: CDR1 SEHNR, CDR2 FQNEAQ (reference sequence). The CDR3 DNA reads as TGTGCCAGCAGCTTAGCATTCGTTATTTGGCCCAACGGCTACACCTTC. This encodes CASSLAFVIWPNGYTF.

Concerning this clonotype: Just one base apart from a much larger clone, this may be a read error. The V call is TRBV28, the J call TRBJ2-5; D is unclear. Germline CDR1 MDHEN, CDR2 SYDVKM. V was trimmed by 4 bases and J by 4 bases, leaving 10 bases between them. CDR3 length: 13 residues. CDR3 in amino acids: CASSSPARETQYF. The CDR3 DNA is TGTGCCAGCAGTTCTCCAGCCCGAGAGACCCAGTACTTC.

This clonotype appeared many times. The V gene is TRBV12-3 or TRBV12-4, the J gene TRBJ2-5; D is ambiguous. V dropped 8 bases and J dropped 5 bases, with 9 bases sitting between them. CDR3 size: 11 residues. The CDR3 here is CASRSYETQYF. The CDR3 DNA reads as TGTGCCAGCCGATCCTATGAGACCCAGTACTTC.

This clonotype was counted at least ten times. The V and J genes are TRBV5-1 and TRBJ2-3, with 7 bases aligning to TRBD1. J was trimmed by 0 bases and V by 0 bases; bases with no gene match: 4. The CDR3 sequence is 16 residues long. Germline CDR1 is SGHRS and CDR2 is YFSETQ. CDR3 sequence: CASSLGGTASTDTQYF. CDR3 sequence (DNA): TGCGCCAGCAGCTTGGGGGGGACAGCTAGCACAGATACGCAGTATTTT.

A note on this clonotype: Given a much more abundant clone one base away, this may be a read error. This chain links TRBV11-2 with TRBJ1-3; possible D gene TRBD1, 6 bases. The CDR3 runs to 16 residues. In germline, CDR1 is SGHAT, CDR2 FQNNGV. CDR3 sequence reads: CASSSRRQAPGSTIYF. The CDR3 nucleotides read TGTGCCAGCAGTTCTAGGAGACAGGCCCCTGGAAGCACCATATATTTT.

A few counts support this clonotype. This chain connects TRBV5-8 to TRBJ2-1; the match to TRBD2 covers 9 bases. CDR1 is SGHTS, CDR2 YDEGEE, per germline. V trimming: 9 bases; J trimming: 3 bases; junction bases outside the gene matches: 7. This CDR3 comprises 14 residues. CDR3 sequence reads: CAIPAAGGYNEQFF. For the CDR3, the DNA is TGTGCCATCCCGGCAGCGGGGGGCTACAATGAGCAGTTCTTC.